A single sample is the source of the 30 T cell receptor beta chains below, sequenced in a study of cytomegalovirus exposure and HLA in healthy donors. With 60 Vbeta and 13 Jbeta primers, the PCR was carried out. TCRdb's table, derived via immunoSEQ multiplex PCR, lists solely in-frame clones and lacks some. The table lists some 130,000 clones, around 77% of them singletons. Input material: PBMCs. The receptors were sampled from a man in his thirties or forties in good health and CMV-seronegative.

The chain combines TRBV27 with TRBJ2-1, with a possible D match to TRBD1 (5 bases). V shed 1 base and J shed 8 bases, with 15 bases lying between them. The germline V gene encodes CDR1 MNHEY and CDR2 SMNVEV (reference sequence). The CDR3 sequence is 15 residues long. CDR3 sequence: CASSLYGPTTDEQFF. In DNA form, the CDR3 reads TGTGCCAGCAGTTTATACGGCCCCACGACAGATGAGCAGTTCTTC.

CDR3 DNA sequence: TGTGCCAGCAGCTGGACAGATTTAACCTACAATGAGCAGTTCTTC. This encodes CASSWTDLTYNEQFF. The chain is built from TRBV7-9 and TRBJ2-1; TRBD1 is a possible D gene (6 bases). The germline V gene encodes CDR1 SEHNR and CDR2 FQNEAQ (reference sequence). Trimming stripped 4 bases from V and 2 bases from J, with 12 bases between. CDR3 length: 15 amino acids.

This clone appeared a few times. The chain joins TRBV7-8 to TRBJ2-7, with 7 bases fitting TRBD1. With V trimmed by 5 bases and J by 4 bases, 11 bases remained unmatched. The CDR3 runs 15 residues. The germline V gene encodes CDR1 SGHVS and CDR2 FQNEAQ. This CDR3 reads CASSRTTGSLYEQYF. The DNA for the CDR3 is TGTGCCAGCAGCAGAACGACAGGGAGCTTGTACGAGCAGTACTTC.

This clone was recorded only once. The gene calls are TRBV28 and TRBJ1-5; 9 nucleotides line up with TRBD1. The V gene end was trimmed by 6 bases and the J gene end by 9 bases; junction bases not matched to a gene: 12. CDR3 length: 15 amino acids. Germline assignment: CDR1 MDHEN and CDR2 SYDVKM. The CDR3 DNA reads TGTGCCAGCAGGTCCGGGACAGGGAGCCTGGGGCCCCAGCATTTT. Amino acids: CASRSGTGSLGPQHF. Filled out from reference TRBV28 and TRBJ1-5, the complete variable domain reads DVKVTQSSRYLVKRTGEKVFLECVQDMDHENMFWYRQDPGLGLRLIYFSYDVKMKEKGDIPEGYSVSREKKERFSLILESASTNQTSMYLCASRSGTGSLGPQHFGDGTRLSIL.

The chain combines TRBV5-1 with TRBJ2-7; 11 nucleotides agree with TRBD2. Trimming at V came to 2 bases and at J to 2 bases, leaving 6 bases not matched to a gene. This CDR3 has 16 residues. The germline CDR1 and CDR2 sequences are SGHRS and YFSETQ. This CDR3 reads CASSLLAGVTTYEQYF. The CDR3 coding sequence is TGCGCCAGCAGCTTACTAGCGGGAGTAACTACCTACGAGCAGTACTTC.

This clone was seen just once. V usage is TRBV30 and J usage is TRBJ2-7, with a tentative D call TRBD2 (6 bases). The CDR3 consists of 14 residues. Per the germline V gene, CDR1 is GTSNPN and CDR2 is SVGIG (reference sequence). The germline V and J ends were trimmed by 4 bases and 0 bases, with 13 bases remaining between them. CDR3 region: CAWNRDSSSYEQYF. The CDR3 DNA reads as TGTGCCTGGAATCGGGACTCGAGCTCCTACGAGCAGTACTTC.

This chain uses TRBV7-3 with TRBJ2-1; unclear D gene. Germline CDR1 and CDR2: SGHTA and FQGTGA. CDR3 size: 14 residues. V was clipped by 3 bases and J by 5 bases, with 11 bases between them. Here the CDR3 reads CASSLSSTDNEQFF. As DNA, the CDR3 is TGTGCCAGCAGCTTGTCATCTACCGACAATGAGCAGTTCTTC. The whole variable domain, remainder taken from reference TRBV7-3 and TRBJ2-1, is GAGVSQTPSNKVTEKGKYVELRCDPISGHTALYWYRQSLGQGPEFLIYFQGTGAADDSGLPNDRFFAVRPEGSVSTLKIQRTERGDSAVYLCASSLSSTDNEQFFGPGTRLTVL.

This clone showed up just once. The chain's CDR3 is CSVGGGVNYGYTF. CDR3 DNA sequence: TGCAGCGTTGGGGGGGGAGTGAACTATGGCTACACCTTC. This chain uses TRBV29-1 with TRBJ1-2; D may be TRBD1 (5 bases). The CDR3 contains 13 residues. The germline CDR1 and CDR2 sequences are SQVTM and ANQGSEA. V was trimmed by 4 bases and J by 2 bases, leaving 11 bases between them.

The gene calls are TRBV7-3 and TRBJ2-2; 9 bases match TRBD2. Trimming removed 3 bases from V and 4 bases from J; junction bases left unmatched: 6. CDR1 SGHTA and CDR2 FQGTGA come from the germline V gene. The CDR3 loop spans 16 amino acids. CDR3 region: CASSFSGSYGTGELFF. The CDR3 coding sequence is TGTGCCAGCAGCTTTAGCGGGAGTTATGGCACCGGGGAGCTGTTTTTT.

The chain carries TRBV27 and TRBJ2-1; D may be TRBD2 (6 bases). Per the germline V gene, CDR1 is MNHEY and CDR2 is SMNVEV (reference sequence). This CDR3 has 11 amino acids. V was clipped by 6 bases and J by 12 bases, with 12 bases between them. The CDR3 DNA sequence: TGTGCCAGCAGGGGGGGACTGTGGCAGTTCTTC. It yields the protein CASRGGLWQFF.

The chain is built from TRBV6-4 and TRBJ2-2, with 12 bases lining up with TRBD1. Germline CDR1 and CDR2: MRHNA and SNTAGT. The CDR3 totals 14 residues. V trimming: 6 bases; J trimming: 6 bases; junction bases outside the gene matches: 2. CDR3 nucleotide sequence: TGTGCCAGCAGGGGACAGGGGGCCTCCGGGGAGCTGTTTTTT. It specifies CASRGQGASGELFF.

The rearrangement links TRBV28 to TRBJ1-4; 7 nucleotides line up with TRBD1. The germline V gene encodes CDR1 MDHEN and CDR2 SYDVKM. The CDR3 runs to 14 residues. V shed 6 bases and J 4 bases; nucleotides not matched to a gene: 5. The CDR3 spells CASSPGQINEKLFF. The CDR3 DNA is TGTGCCAGCAGCCCGGGACAGATTAATGAAAAACTGTTTTTT.

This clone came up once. CDR3 residues: CASSWAVGRAAHEQYF. Written as DNA, the CDR3 is TGTGCCAGTAGTTGGGCGGTCGGGAGGGCCGCTCACGAGCAGTACTTC. The gene calls are TRBV19 and TRBJ2-7, with 8 bases matching TRBD2. Per germline, CDR1 LNHDA and CDR2 SQIVND (reference sequence). This CDR3 has 16 amino acids. V dropped 5 bases and J dropped 5; count of bases not matched to a gene: 14. Complete variable domain (other parts from reference TRBV19 and TRBJ2-7): DGGITQSPKYLFRKEGQNVTLSCEQNLNHDAMYWYRQDPGQGLRLIYYSQIVNDFQKGDIAEGYSVSREKKESFPLTVTSAQKNPTAFYLCASSWAVGRAAHEQYFGPGTRLTVT.

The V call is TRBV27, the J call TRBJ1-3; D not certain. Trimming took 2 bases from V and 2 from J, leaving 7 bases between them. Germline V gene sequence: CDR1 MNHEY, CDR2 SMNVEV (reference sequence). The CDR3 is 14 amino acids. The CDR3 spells CASSLGRTGNTIYF. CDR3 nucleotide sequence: TGTGCCAGCAGTTTAGGGCGTACTGGAAACACCATATATTTT.

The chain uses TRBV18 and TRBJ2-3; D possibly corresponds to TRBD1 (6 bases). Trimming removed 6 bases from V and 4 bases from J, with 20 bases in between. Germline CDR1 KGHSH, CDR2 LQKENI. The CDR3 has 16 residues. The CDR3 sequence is CASSPQDGGVADTQYF. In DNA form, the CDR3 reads TGTGCCAGCTCCCCCCAGGATGGGGGCGTTGCAGATACGCAGTATTTT.

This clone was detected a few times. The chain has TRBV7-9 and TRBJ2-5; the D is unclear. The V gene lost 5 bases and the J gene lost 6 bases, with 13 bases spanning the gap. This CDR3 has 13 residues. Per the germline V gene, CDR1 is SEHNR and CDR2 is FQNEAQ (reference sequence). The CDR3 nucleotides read TGTGCCAGCAGCCAATCCCAACTTCAGACCCAGTACTTC. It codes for CASSQSQLQTQYF.

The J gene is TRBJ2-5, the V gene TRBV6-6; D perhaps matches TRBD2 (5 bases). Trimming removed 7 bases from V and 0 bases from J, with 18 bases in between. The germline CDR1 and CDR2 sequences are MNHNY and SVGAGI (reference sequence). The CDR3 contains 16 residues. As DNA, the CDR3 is TGTGCCAGCATGGGAGCGGCGGGTTCGTACCAAGAGACCCAGTACTTC. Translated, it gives CASMGAAGSYQETQYF.

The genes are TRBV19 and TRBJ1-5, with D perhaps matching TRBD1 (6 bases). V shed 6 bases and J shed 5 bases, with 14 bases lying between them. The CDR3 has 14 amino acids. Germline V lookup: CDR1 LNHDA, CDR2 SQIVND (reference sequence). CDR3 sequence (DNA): TGTGCCAGTAGCTTCCAATCAGGGGATCAGCCCCAGCATTTT. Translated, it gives CASSFQSGDQPQHF.

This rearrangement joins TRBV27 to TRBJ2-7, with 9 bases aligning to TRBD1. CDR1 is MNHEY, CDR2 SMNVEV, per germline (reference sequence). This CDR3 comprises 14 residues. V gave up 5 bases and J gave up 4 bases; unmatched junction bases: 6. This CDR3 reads CASSPTGGGYEQYF. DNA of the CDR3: TGTGCCAGCAGTCCTACAGGGGGCGGGTACGAGCAGTACTTC.

This CDR3 is CASSQPQGWTEAFF. CDR3 DNA sequence: TGCGCCAGCAGCCAGCCACAGGGTTGGACTGAAGCTTTCTTT. V is TRBV4-1 and J is TRBJ1-1; a weak D match, TRBD1 (6 bases). The CDR3 is 14 amino acids. Germline-derived CDR1 and CDR2 are MGHRA and YSYEKL. V shed 3 bases and J shed 5 bases, with 13 bases lying between them.

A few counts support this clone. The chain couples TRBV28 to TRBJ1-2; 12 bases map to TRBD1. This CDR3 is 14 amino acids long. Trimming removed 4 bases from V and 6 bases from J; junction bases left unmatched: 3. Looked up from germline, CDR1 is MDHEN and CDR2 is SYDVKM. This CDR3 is CASSSGTGGDGYTF. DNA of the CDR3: TGTGCCAGCAGTTCCGGGACAGGGGGCGATGGCTACACCTTC.

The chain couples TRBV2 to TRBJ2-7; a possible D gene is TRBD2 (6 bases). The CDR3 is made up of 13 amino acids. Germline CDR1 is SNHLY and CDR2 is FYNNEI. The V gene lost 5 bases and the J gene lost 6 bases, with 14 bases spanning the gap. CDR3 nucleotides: TGTGCCAGCAGTTACCAGGCGGGGTTCGAGCAGTACTTC. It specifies CASSYQAGFEQYF.

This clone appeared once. The CDR3 DNA is TGTGCCAGCAGTGATTGGGACAGGAGCTACAATCAGCCCCAGCATTTT. It encodes CASSDWDRSYNQPQHF. The chain combines TRBV6-1 with TRBJ1-5; 8 nucleotides align to TRBD1. With 3 bases clipped from V and 3 bases from J, the junction kept 7 bases outside the gene matches. The germline V gene has CDR1 MNHNS and CDR2 SASEGT. The CDR3 totals 16 residues.

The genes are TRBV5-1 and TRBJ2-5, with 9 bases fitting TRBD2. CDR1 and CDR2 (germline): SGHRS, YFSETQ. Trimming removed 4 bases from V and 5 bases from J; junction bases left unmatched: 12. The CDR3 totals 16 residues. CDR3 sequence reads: CASSPSVTSGGETQYF. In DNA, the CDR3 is TGCGCCAGCAGCCCTTCCGTGACTAGCGGAGGGGAGACCCAGTACTTC.

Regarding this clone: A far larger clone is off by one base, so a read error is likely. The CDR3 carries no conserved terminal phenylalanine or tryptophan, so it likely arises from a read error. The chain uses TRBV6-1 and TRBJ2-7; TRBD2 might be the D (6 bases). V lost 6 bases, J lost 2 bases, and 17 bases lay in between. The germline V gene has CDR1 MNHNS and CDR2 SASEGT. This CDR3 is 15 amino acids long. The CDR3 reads CASRDYLGGAYEQYL. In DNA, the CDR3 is TGTGCCAGCAGGGACTACTTGGGGGGTGCCTACGAGCAGTACCTC.

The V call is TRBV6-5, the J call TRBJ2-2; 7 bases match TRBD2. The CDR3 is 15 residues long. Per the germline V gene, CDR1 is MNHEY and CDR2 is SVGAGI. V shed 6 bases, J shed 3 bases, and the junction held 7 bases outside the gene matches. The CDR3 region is CASRDEGLHTGELFF. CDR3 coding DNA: TGTGCCAGCAGGGACGAGGGACTACACACCGGGGAGCTGTTTTTT.

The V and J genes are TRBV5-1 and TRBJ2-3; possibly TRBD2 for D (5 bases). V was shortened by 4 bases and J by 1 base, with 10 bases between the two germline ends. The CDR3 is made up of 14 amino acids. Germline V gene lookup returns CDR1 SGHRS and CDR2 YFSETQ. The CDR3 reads CASSPGERTDTQYF. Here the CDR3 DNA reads TGCGCCAGCAGCCCCGGGGAGCGCACAGATACGCAGTATTTT.

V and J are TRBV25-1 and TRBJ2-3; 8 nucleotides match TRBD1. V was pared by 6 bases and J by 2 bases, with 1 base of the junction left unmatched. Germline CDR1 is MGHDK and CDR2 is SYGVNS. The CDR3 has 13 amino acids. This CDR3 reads CASRDRATDTQYF. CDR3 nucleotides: TGTGCCAGCAGGGACAGGGCCACAGATACGCAGTATTTT.

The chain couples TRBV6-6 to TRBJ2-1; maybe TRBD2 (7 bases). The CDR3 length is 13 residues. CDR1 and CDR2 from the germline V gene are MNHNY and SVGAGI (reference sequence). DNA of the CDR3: TGTATTACGGGGGGCCGAAGCCTCAATGAGCAGTTCTTC. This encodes CITGGRSLNEQFF.

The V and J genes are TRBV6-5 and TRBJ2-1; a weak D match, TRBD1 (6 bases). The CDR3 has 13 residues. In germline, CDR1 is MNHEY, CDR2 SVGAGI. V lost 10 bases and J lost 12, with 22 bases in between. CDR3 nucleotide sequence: TGTGCCACCCGAGGGACCCCTCAGGGGTGGCAGTTCTTC. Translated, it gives CATRGTPQGWQFF.